This T cell receptor (beta chain) comes out of a study of neurological immune-mediated disorders. Study observations and caveats: Phylogenetic grouping assigned the repertoires of 18 of 34 multiple sclerosis patients to a single related-CDR3 cluster, representing a possible signature.

CDR3 length: 15 residues. Germline V CDR1 and CDR2: DFQATT, SNEGSKA (reference sequence). V was shortened by 4 bases and J by 3 bases, with 18 bases between the two germline ends. This clonotype was found many times. Its matching antigen is unknown. TCRdb analysed the 5' RACE reads with MiXCR anew, one entry per CDR3 protein. There are about 120,000 distinct CDR3 sequences in the sample; more than 2.5% occur only once, and 1.3% lies in the top ten. The material sequenced was PBMCs. V gene TRBV20-1 combines with J gene TRBJ1-1, with D unresolved. The TCR was taken from a woman in her 30s with multiple sclerosis. The CDR3 bases are TGCAGTGCTACGAGGGCAGGTAGTAAGGACACTGAAGCTTTCTTT. Translation gives CSATRAGSKDTEAFF.